Listed here are 20 T cell receptor beta chains from one sample, sequenced in a study of T-cell reconstitution after alpha-beta-depleted transplantation in children (TCRdb year 2016). The treatment or condition label corresponds to: allogeneic hematopoietic cell transplantation with graft depleted of TCRalphabeta T cells and CD19 B cells. Library construction relied on PCR. Data came from an Illumina HiSeq 2500. TCR library preparation used molecular barcoding, with unique molecular identifiers applied to normalize quantification of the TCRbeta repertoire. TCRdb reprocessing: public reads trimmed at Q25 with fastp, clones called with MiXCR, in-frame beta chains kept. Merged by CDR3 protein, the rows form single entries marked with the most common genes and DNA. This sample lists around 440,000 distinct CDR3 sequences; about 17% were detected once. The top ten clones comprise 29% of the sample. The sequencing used PBMCs, mostly from graft donor cells, collected 360 days after TCRalphabeta/CD19-depleted stem cell transplant. The origin of the receptors is a boy in the first two years of life who had a stem cell transplant for Wiskott-Aldrich syndrome, so the T cells may come from the graft donor.

The rearrangement uses TRBV4-3 and TRBJ2-2, with 11 bases fitting TRBD2. From germline, CDR1 is LGHNA and CDR2 YSLEER. The trim removed 4 bases at V and 6 bases at J, leaving 4 bases unmatched. This CDR3 region has 15 residues. The CDR3 bases are TGCGCCAGCAGCCCCCGACTAGCGGGATCCGGGGAGCTGTTTTTT. Protein product: CASSPRLAGSGELFF.

The chain recombines TRBV5-1 with TRBJ1-5; D gene unclear. CDR3 length: 13 amino acids. Trimming left V 0 bases short and J 5 bases short, with 6 bases between. The V gene's germline CDR1 is SGHRS and CDR2 YFSETQ. In nucleotides, the CDR3 is TGCGCCAGCAGCTTGGACCGCTATCAGCCCCAGCATTTT. Translation: CASSLDRYQPQHF.

This clonotype turned up a few times. The chain combines TRBV20-1 with TRBJ2-7; 7 bases are a match to TRBD2. The V gene's germline CDR1 is DFQATT and CDR2 SNEGSKA (reference sequence). The CDR3 totals 16 residues. Trimming took 5 bases from V and 1 from J; bases not matched to a gene: 14. This chain's CDR3 is CSAVPSLGGSSYEQYF. CDR3 DNA sequence: TGCAGTGCTGTCCCTTCCCTCGGGGGGTCGTCCTACGAGCAGTACTTC.

This clonotype was detected only a few times. The V call is TRBV20-1, the J call TRBJ2-7, with D tentatively TRBD2 (6 bases). CDR3 length: 13 amino acids. With 3 bases removed from V and 4 bases from J, the gap between germline ends came to 13 bases. Germline lookup yields CDR1 DFQATT and CDR2 SNEGSKA (reference sequence). CDR3 DNA: TGCAGTGCTAGTGACGGGAGAAGGTACGAGCAGTACTTC. Its protein product is CSASDGRRYEQYF.

The rearrangement uses TRBV6-5 and TRBJ1-4; 8 bases map to TRBD1. The CDR3 extends over 15 amino acids. V shed 3 bases and J 4 bases; nucleotides not matched to a gene: 4. Germline V CDR1 and CDR2: MNHEY, SVGAGI. CDR3 nucleotides: TGTGCCAGCAGTTATTGGACAGGGAATAATGAAAAACTGTTTTTT. Encoded protein: CASSYWTGNNEKLFF.

This clonotype was picked up a small number of times. The gene calls are TRBV5-1 and TRBJ2-7; 16 nucleotides match TRBD2. The V and J ends lost 4 bases and 2 bases, in that order; junction bases with no gene match: 3. The CDR3 runs 16 residues. Germline assignment: CDR1 SGHRS and CDR2 YFSETQ. CDR3 in DNA: TGCGCCAGCAGCGTGGGACTAGCGGGAGGGCCCTACGAGCAGTACTTC. This sequence encodes CASSVGLAGGPYEQYF.

V usage is TRBV2 and J usage is TRBJ2-3; D is ambiguous. Germline CDR1 reads SNHLY; CDR2 reads FYNNEI. Trimming pared 6 bases from V and 2 bases from J, leaving 6 bases between. The CDR3 consists of 12 residues. CDR3 DNA: TGTGCCAGCAGGGCGGACACAGATACGCAGTATTTT. It yields the protein CASRADTDTQYF.

The V call is TRBV4-1, the J call TRBJ2-2; 7 nucleotides line up with TRBD1. This CDR3 has 17 amino acids. V dropped 4 bases and J dropped 0; count of bases not matched to a gene: 8. Per germline, CDR1 MGHRA and CDR2 YSYEKL. CDR3 nucleotides: TGCGCCAGCAGCCTATACGTGGGGACAGCGAACACCGGGGAGCTGTTTTTT. Translating it yields CASSLYVGTANTGELFF.

This clonotype has only a few counts. The chain's CDR3 is CSVATPKGAKNIQYF. The DNA for the CDR3 is TGCAGCGTTGCTACCCCTAAGGGAGCCAAAAACATTCAGTACTTC. The rearrangement uses TRBV29-1 and TRBJ2-4; no firm D call. The CDR3 consists of 15 residues. The germline gives CDR1 SQVTM, CDR2 ANQGSEA. V was shortened by 4 bases and J by 0 bases, with 13 bases between the two germline ends.

This clonotype was seen a handful of times. This sequence joins TRBV10-3 and TRBJ2-2, with D perhaps matching TRBD1 or TRBD2 (5 bases each). V lost 7 bases and J 1 base, leaving 10 bases between the germline ends. The CDR3 spans 14 residues. The V gene's germline CDR1 is ENHRY and CDR2 SYGVKD. CDR3 in DNA: TGTGCCATCACCAGGGACGGGAACACCGGGGAGCTGTTTTTT. This sequence encodes CAITRDGNTGELFF.

This clonotype was found a few times. V and J are TRBV20-1 and TRBJ2-3; D is perhaps TRBD1 (5 bases). The V end was cut by 1 base, the J end by 2 bases, with 16 bases between. Per the germline V gene, CDR1 is DFQATT and CDR2 is SNEGSKA (reference sequence). CDR3 size: 16 residues. The DNA for the CDR3 is TGCAGTGCTAGAGGTCACAGGAGAATTTCCACAGATACGCAGTATTTT. It translates to CSARGHRRISTDTQYF.

This clonotype was detected only a few times. The CDR3 sequence is CASSLRSRGKTGELFF. The CDR3 DNA reads TGTGCCAGCAGTTTAAGATCCAGGGGCAAAACCGGGGAGCTGTTTTTT. J is TRBJ2-2 and V is TRBV12-3 or TRBV12-4; tentative D call: TRBD1 (6 bases). Trimming stripped 2 bases from V and 5 bases from J, with 15 bases between. This CDR3 has 16 residues.

This clonotype was seen a handful of times. V is TRBV7-7 and J is TRBJ1-4, with D unclear. Trimming shortened V by 4 bases and J by 4 bases, and 7 bases separated the two germline ends. Looked up from germline, CDR1 is SSHAT and CDR2 is FNYEAQ (reference sequence). The CDR3 loop spans 13 amino acids. This CDR3 is CASSCRLNEKLFF. CDR3 coding DNA: TGTGCCAGCAGCTGCAGACTTAATGAAAAACTGTTTTTT.

This clonotype turned up a few times. V and J are TRBV5-1 and TRBJ2-2; either TRBD1 or TRBD2 may fit D (6 bases each). Trimming took off 2 bases at V and 6 bases at J, with 8 bases between the two ends. The CDR3 is made up of 13 amino acids. Germline values: CDR1 SGHRS, CDR2 YFSETQ. The CDR3 DNA reads as TGCGCCAGCAGCTTTCGGGGGCCCGGGGAGCTGTTTTTT. Translating gives CASSFRGPGELFF.

The chain joins TRBV7-7 to TRBJ2-1, with D perhaps assigned TRBD1 or TRBD2 (5 bases each). Germline V gives CDR1 SSHAT, CDR2 FNYEAQ (reference sequence). V gave up 0 bases and J gave up 8 bases, with 8 bases separating them. The CDR3 runs to 13 residues. CDR3 nucleotides: TGTGCCAGCAGCTTAGCCGGGACGGATGAGCAGTTCTTC. Amino acids: CASSLAGTDEQFF.

This clonotype was seen just once. The chain joins TRBV20-1 to TRBJ1-6; D is ambiguous. V lost 0 bases and J lost 6, with 9 bases in between. The length of the CDR3 is 14 residues. Germline V lookup: CDR1 DFQATT, CDR2 SNEGSKA (reference sequence). In DNA, the CDR3 is TGCAGTGCTAGAGATCAATGGGCTAATTCACCCCTCCACTTT. It codes for CSARDQWANSPLHF.

In this sample, this clonotype turned up a few times. V and J are TRBV7-9 and TRBJ2-7; 7 bases map to TRBD1. The CDR3 totals 16 residues. Germline V lookup: CDR1 SEHNR, CDR2 FQNEAQ (reference sequence). V dropped 0 bases and J dropped 3; count of bases not matched to a gene: 8. In DNA, the CDR3 is TGTGCCAGCAGCTTAGCCACAGGGGCGAGAATCTACGAGCAGTACTTC. It encodes CASSLATGARIYEQYF.

This clonotype has at least ten counts. V usage is TRBV5-1 and J usage is TRBJ1-4; 7 bases agree with TRBD1. The CDR3 sequence is 14 residues long. V was clipped by 3 bases and J by 5 bases; unmatched bases: 4. Per the germline V gene, CDR1 is SGHRS and CDR2 is YFSETQ. The CDR3 DNA sequence: TGCGCCAGCAGCTGGGACAGCCAAAATGAAAAACTGTTTTTT. It translates to CASSWDSQNEKLFF. The full variable domain, rest sourced from reference TRBV5-1 and TRBJ1-4, is KAGVTQTPRYLIKTRGQQVTLSCSPISGHRSVSWYQQTPGQGLQFLFEYFSETQRNKGNFPGRFSGRQFSNSRSEMNVSTLELGDSALYLCASSWDSQNEKLFFGSGTQLSVL.

The chain employs TRBV20-1 and TRBJ2-3; the D is unclear. Deletions cut 0 bases from V and 1 base from J, with 23 bases between. Germline-derived CDR1 and CDR2 are DFQATT and SNEGSKA (reference sequence). There are 19 residues in the CDR3. CDR3 residues: CSARDLRSTREERTDTQYF. CDR3 DNA sequence: TGCAGTGCTAGAGACCTCCGTTCAACCCGAGAGGAACGCACAGATACGCAGTATTTT.

This clonotype was picked up a small number of times. The rearrangement links TRBV12-3 or TRBV12-4 to TRBJ1-5, with D perhaps matching TRBD1 (5 bases). The CDR3 is made up of 15 amino acids. V gave up 8 bases and J gave up 4 bases, with 18 bases separating them. CDR3 nucleotide sequence: TGTGCCAGCGTACTTGATGGGACTATTAATCAGCCCCAGCATTTT. Residues: CASVLDGTINQPQHF.